This T cell receptor (beta chain) was sequenced during a study of CXCR3-negative and CXCR3-positive naive CD8 T cells. General study points: When CXCR3-positive naive cells were set against CXCR3-negative naive cells, the former had more hydrophobic TRB CDR3s.

Worth noting for this clonotype: The antigen is not known.

Preparation of TRB cDNA libraries relied on 5' RACE carrying UMI labels. TCRdb re-called the 5' RACE reads; one entry per CDR3 protein, DNA not given. The sample includes tens of thousands of distinct CDR3 sequences. This CDR3 has 13 residues. Every CD8+ T cell subset underwent triplicate sorting at 250,000 to 300,000 cells apiece. This receptor was obtained from a human donor in good health. Some clones in this sample may be carry-over from other donors' samples. Sequencing input: naive CXCR3+ CD8+ T cells from blood. Subset defined: CD45RO-CCR7+CD27+CD95- naive CD8+ T cells expressing CXCR3 (TNR3+). The V and J genes are TRBV12-3 or TRBV12-4 and TRBJ2-7; absent DNA, TCRdb's TRBD1 call cannot be checked. This chain's CDR3 is CASSPGRSYEQYF.